This TCR beta chain was retrieved from a study of lung T cells in sarcoidosis with Löfgren's syndrome. V shed 4 bases, J shed 8 bases, and the junction held 13 bases outside the gene matches. The CDR3 length is 16 residues. Looked up from germline, CDR1 is ENHRY and CDR2 is SYGVKD. This clonotype was seen only once. The antigen is undetermined. Each CDR3 protein gets one entry after TCRdb re-called the reads with MiXCR. This sample has some 2,100 distinct CDR3 sequences; around 18% occur once, and the top ten carry roughly an eighth. Study-level findings and limits: Löfgren's syndrome patients reportedly showed greatest TRAV12-1 and TRBV2 expansion versus controls.

The receptor's source is a human donor with sarcoidosis (Löfgren's syndrome or another form), or a control subject (not recorded which). This chain connects TRBV10-3 to TRBJ1-4; TRBD1 agrees at 7 bases. Sequencing was carried out using CD4+ T cells from bronchoalveolar lavage. This CDR3 reads CAISGLTTGFGEKLFF. The DNA for the CDR3 is TGTGCCATCAGTGGGTTGACGACAGGGTTTGGGGAAAAACTGTTTTTT.